The clone carrying this T cell receptor (beta chain) was counted a few times. Its antigen is currently unknown. Per the germline V gene, CDR1 is MNHEY and CDR2 is SVGEGT. With 6 bases removed from V and 1 base from J, the gap between germline ends came to 19 bases. The CDR3 sequence is 16 residues long. This entry is derived from a study of T cells after yellow fever vaccination. Study in general: Fractions containing few cells were prepared with SMART-Seq v4 Ultra Low Input.

Study conclusions and caveats: Contamination by abundant bulk-population clonotypes could be present in FACS-sorted repertoires. In post-booster samples, most primary-vaccination clones reappeared (roughly 96% CD4, 88% CD8).

For TCR, cDNA came from 5'RACE template switching, which added a universal primer site and UMIs. TCRdb itself ran the 5' RACE reads through MiXCR, one entry per CDR3 protein. The sample holds a few hundred thousand distinct CDR3 sequences, 3% to 4.5% seen once. The source of this sequence is a man between 18 and 35 years old who received the YFV17D yellow fever vaccine. This material consisted of PBMCs, taken 5 days after the yellow fever booster vaccination. V gene TRBV6-2 or TRBV6-3 combines with J gene TRBJ2-7, with D maybe TRBD1 (6 bases). The CDR3 DNA reads TGTGCCAGCAGGGGCGATATGGCAGGACAGTCCTACGAGCAGTACTTC. This sequence encodes CASRGDMAGQSYEQYF.